Listed below are T cell receptor beta chains from one sample, sequenced in a study of post-analysis software for immune sequencing data. Each CDR3 protein is one row after TCRdb ran MiXCR on the PCR reads. The top ten clones hold about 1.8% of a sample with roughly 600,000 distinct CDR3 sequences, roughly 47% of them seen once. Sequencing input: blood. The receptors derive from a girl aged 10-17 years with multiple sclerosis. Each CDR3 is given with its conserved first and last residue. The D gene is left open where the match is weak. Some rows have no size entry. The others give once, few or many, or a class for an expanded clone.

v_gene	j_gene	abundance	d_gene	CDR3nt	CDR3aa
TRBV6-5	TRBJ2-3	few	-	TGTGCCAGCAGGCCGCTGGGGCGGGACACAGATACGCAGTATTTT	CASRPLGRDTDTQYF
TRBV12-3/TRBV12-4	TRBJ2-1	-	TRBD2	TGTGCCAGCAGGGAGACTAGCGGGAGTATTGAGCAGTTCTTC	CASRETSGSIEQFF
TRBV4-1	TRBJ1-2	few	-	TGCGCCAGCAGCCAAGATCTGCGGATCTACACCTTC	CASSQDLRIYTF
TRBV29-1	TRBJ2-3	-	-	TGCAGCGTTGTGGCGGGGCAGGCCACAGATACGCAGTATTTT	CSVVAGQATDTQYF
TRBV12-3/TRBV12-4	TRBJ2-1	few	-	TGTGCCAGCAGTCGCAGTTTGGGCGGGAAGCAGTTCTTC	CASSRSLGGKQFF
TRBV5-1	TRBJ1-2	once	-	TGCGCCAGCAGCTTTGGGGCCCTCAAGGATGGCTACACCTTC	CASSFGALKDGYTF
TRBV10-3	TRBJ2-7	-	-	TGTGCCATCAGTGAGTTGGCCGAGCAGTACTTC	CAISELAEQYF
TRBV11-3	TRBJ1-2	-	-	TGTGCCAGCAGCTCAGACAGATTTGGCTACACCTTC	CASSSDRFGYTF
TRBV3-1	TRBJ2-7	few	-	TGTGCCAGCAGCCAAGAAAGCTACGAGCAGTACTTC	CASSQESYEQYF
TRBV10-3	TRBJ2-6	-	-	TGTGCCATCAGTGAGGGCACTGGAGGTCGGTCTGGGGCCAACGTCCTGACTTTC	CAISEGTGGRSGANVLTF
TRBV11-2	TRBJ2-6	few	TRBD1	TGTGCCAGCAGCCAACAGGGGGGCTCTGGGGCCAACGTCCTGGCTTTC	CASSQQGGSGANVLAF
TRBV27	TRBJ2-1	-	-	TGTGCCAGCAGATACTCCTACAATGAGCAGTTCTTC	CASRYSYNEQFF
TRBV7-9	TRBJ1-2	-	-	TGTGCCAGCAGCTTAACCAGCTATGGCTACACCTTC	CASSLTSYGYTF
TRBV25-1	TRBJ2-3	-	TRBD1	TGTGCCAGCGGAGAACAGGGGGGATCGGCAGATACGCAGTATTTT	CASGEQGGSADTQYF
TRBV9	TRBJ1-1	once	-	TGTGCCAGCAGCGCGACTCCGGCAGCTTTCTTT	CASSATPAAFF
TRBV10-3	TRBJ2-7	-	-	TGTGCCATCAGCCCCCCAGGGGACACGAGCTCCTACGAGCAGTACTTC	CAISPPGDTSSYEQYF
TRBV6-2/TRBV6-3	TRBJ2-7	-	TRBD2	TGTGCCAGCAGATCGCCTAGCGGCTACGAGCAGTACTTC	CASRSPSGYEQYF
TRBV6-5	TRBJ2-1	-	TRBD2	TGTGCCAGCAGTGACGGGACTAGCAAGTTCTTC	CASSDGTSKFF
TRBV7-7	TRBJ2-7	few	-	TGTGCTAGCAGCTTAGACAGCTACGCCGAGCAGTACTTC	CASSLDSYAEQYF
TRBV12-3/TRBV12-4	TRBJ2-7	few	-	TGTGCCAGCAGTTTTGCCAGGGACTCCTACGAGCAGTACTTC	CASSFARDSYEQYF
TRBV19	TRBJ2-3	-	-	TGTGCCAGCAGTATAGTGCGCGGGGGCACAGATACGCAGTATTTT	CASSIVRGGTDTQYF
TRBV7-3	TRBJ1-2	-	-	TGTGCCAGCAGCTTATCCCCTAATCAGTACCCGATTGGCTACACCTTC	CASSLSPNQYPIGYTF
TRBV12-3/TRBV12-4	TRBJ1-2	-	-	TGTGCCAGCAGTACGAGTTCTTATGGCTACACCTTC	CASSTSSYGYTF
TRBV4-1	TRBJ2-1	-	TRBD2	TGCGCCAGCAGCCTCACGCGGGAGAAACACAATGAGCAGTTCTTC	CASSLTREKHNEQFF
TRBV3-1	TRBJ2-3	few	-	TGTGCCAGCAGCCAAGGGGGGGACATGGATCAGTATTTT	CASSQGGDMDQYF
TRBV20-1	TRBJ2-5	-	-	TGCAGTGCTAGAGCCGGAGACCCCCGGGGGCAGTACTTC	CSARAGDPRGQYF
TRBV9	TRBJ2-7	few	TRBD1	TGTGCCAGCAGCGTAGCGCCAGGGGGCGAGCAGTACTTC	CASSVAPGGEQYF
TRBV20-1	TRBJ1-2	-	TRBD1	TGCAGTGCTGAAAACATACAGGGGAGGGATGGCTACACCTTC	CSAENIQGRDGYTF
TRBV12-3/TRBV12-4	TRBJ1-1	-	-	TGTGCCAGCGGAGGAAGGACCCTAAACACTGAAGCTTTCTTT	CASGGRTLNTEAFF
TRBV5-1	TRBJ2-1	few	TRBD2	TGCGCCAGCAGCTCGCCGGGACTAGCGGGAGAGGAGGGTGAGCAGTTCTTC	CASSSPGLAGEEGEQFF
TRBV12-3/TRBV12-4	TRBJ2-7	-	-	TGTGCCAGCAGACCCAGACAGGCCTCCTACGAGCAGTACTTC	CASRPRQASYEQYF
TRBV19	TRBJ2-7	-	-	TGTGCCAGTAGTCGACCGGACGGCTACGAGCAGTACTTC	CASSRPDGYEQYF
TRBV3-1	TRBJ2-1	-	TRBD1	TGTGCCAGCAGCCAAGACGGACAGGAGCGGTTCTTC	CASSQDGQERFF
TRBV6-1	TRBJ2-7	few	TRBD2	TGTGCCAGCACCAAAAGGATAAGAATCGGACTAGAGACCTACGAGCAGTACTTC	CASTKRIRIGLETYEQYF
TRBV5-6	TRBJ1-2	-	-	TGTGCCAGCAGCAAAGGACGGAGCTATGGCTACACCTTC	CASSKGRSYGYTF
TRBV7-2	TRBJ2-3	-	TRBD1	TGTGCCAGCAGCCCGGACAGGGTAGATACGCAGTATTTT	CASSPDRVDTQYF
TRBV6-6	TRBJ1-2	few	-	TGTGCCAGCAGCTTACCGAAGAGGGGTGGCTACACCTTC	CASSLPKRGGYTF
TRBV6-4	TRBJ1-2	-	-	TGTGCCAGCAGTGACGGCTCTTCGGGGGTGAGACATGGCTACACCTTC	CASSDGSSGVRHGYTF
TRBV29-1	TRBJ1-1	few	-	TGCAGCGGGAAGAACACTGAAGCTTTCTTT	CSGKNTEAFF
TRBV20-1	TRBJ1-1	-	TRBD1	TGCAGTGCTAGATCCCGGGGCAGGGGGGCTCGGACTGAAGCTTTCTTT	CSARSRGRGARTEAFF
TRBV7-8	TRBJ2-1	-	TRBD1	TGTGCCAGCAGCTCCCTTGCGGGACAGGGAATTCATGAGCAGTTCTTC	CASSSLAGQGIHEQFF
TRBV3-1	TRBJ2-1	few	-	TGTGCCAGCAGCCGCAGGGGACATGAGCAGTTCTTC	CASSRRGHEQFF
TRBV5-1	TRBJ2-1	-	-	TGCGCCAGCGCTAACACCGGAGTCTCCTACAATGAGCAGTTCTTC	CASANTGVSYNEQFF
TRBV29-1	TRBJ2-1	few	TRBD2	TGCAGCGTTGGGGGAACTAGCGGGTACAATGAGCAGTTCTTC	CSVGGTSGYNEQFF
TRBV29-1	TRBJ2-3	few	-	TGCAGCGTCATAGTCAGGTTTAGCACAGATACGCAGTATTTT	CSVIVRFSTDTQYF
TRBV7-8	TRBJ1-2	-	-	TGTGCCAGCACCACGACCCGAGGGTTTCCTAACTATGGCTACACCTTC	CASTTTRGFPNYGYTF
TRBV12-3/TRBV12-4	TRBJ2-5	-	-	TGTGCCAGCAGAAAAGCCCACCAGGACTTGGAGACCCAGTACTTC	CASRKAHQDLETQYF
TRBV12-3/TRBV12-4	TRBJ1-1	-	-	TGTGCCAGCAGCCCCCGAGCGATGAACACTGAAGCTTTCTTT	CASSPRAMNTEAFF
TRBV10-2	TRBJ2-1	-	TRBD1	TGCGCCAGCAGTGGACAGGGACGAACCAATGAGCAGTTCTTC	CASSGQGRTNEQFF
TRBV12-3/TRBV12-4	TRBJ2-7	-	-	TGTGCCAGCAGTTTTGGATGGCGGAGCTCCTACGAGCAGTACTTC	CASSFGWRSSYEQYF